These T cell receptor beta chains were read from a single sample in a study of PD-L1 blockade in urothelial cancer. This table comes from immunoSEQ multiplex PCR, and its TCRdb copy is limited to in-frame clones, with some not included. The sample comprises approximately 94,000 clones, roughly 91% of which are singletons, and more than 1.5% rests with the top ten. Source: PBMCs, taken around atezolizumab (anti-PD-L1) treatment. Receptors were obtained from a man aged 55 to 70 with urothelial cancer. Both conserved end residues are part of each CDR3. D genes are given only for firm matches. Only part of the rows carry a size: once, few, many, or a class if the clone is expanded.

v_gene	d_gene	abundance	j_gene	CDR3aa	CDR3nt
TRBV6-5	TRBD1	-	TRBJ1-5	CASRGTAIQPQHF	TGTGCCAGCAGAGGGACAGCGATTCAGCCCCAGCATTTT
TRBV28	TRBD1	-	TRBJ1-2	CASRSTGTGGLSGYTF	TGTGCCAGCAGATCAACCGGGACAGGGGGTCTCTCTGGCTACACCTTC
TRBV9	TRBD2	-	TRBJ2-7	CASSLTGGSSYEQYF	TGTGCCAGCAGCCTCACGGGGGGAAGCTCCTACGAGCAGTACTTC
TRBV29-1	-	-	TRBJ2-3	CSVEWDTTDTQYF	TGCAGCGTTGAATGGGACACCACAGATACGCAGTATTTT
TRBV11-2	TRBD2	once	TRBJ2-7	CASSLASGFSYEQYF	TGTGCCAGCAGCTTAGCTAGCGGGTTCTCCTACGAGCAGTACTTC
TRBV7-9	TRBD1	-	TRBJ1-1	CASSPSTGDGTEAFF	TGTGCCAGCAGCCCTTCGACAGGGGATGGCACTGAAGCTTTCTTT
TRBV2	TRBD1	-	TRBJ2-2	CASMWTGTTGELFF	TGTGCCAGCATGTGGACAGGGACGACCGGGGAGCTGTTTTTT
TRBV19	-	-	TRBJ2-1	CASRRDTATRNNEQFF	TGTGCCAGTAGAAGGGACACAGCAACACGAAACAATGAGCAGTTCTTC
TRBV18	TRBD2	-	TRBJ2-3	CASSPYGTSGSSTDTQYF	TGTGCCAGCTCACCATATGGGACTAGCGGGAGTAGCACAGATACGCAGTATTTT
TRBV28	TRBD1	-	TRBJ2-3	CASSVGQGTDTQYF	TGTGCCAGCAGTGTCGGACAGGGAACAGATACGCAGTATTTT
TRBV5-4	TRBD1	-	TRBJ1-1	CASSRRQGNTEAFF	TGTGCCAGCAGCCGGAGACAGGGGAACACTGAAGCTTTCTTT
TRBV27	-	-	TRBJ1-1	CASTGEGQTEAFF	TGTGCCAGCACCGGGGAGGGCCAGACTGAAGCTTTCTTT
TRBV19	TRBD1	-	TRBJ2-5	CASGGQGEGQETQYF	TGTGCCAGTGGGGGACAGGGGGAGGGCCAAGAGACCCAGTACTTC
TRBV27	-	-	TRBJ2-7	CASSSPLSYEQYF	TGTGCCAGCAGTTCGCCACTCTCCTACGAGCAGTACTTC
TRBV5-4	-	-	TRBJ1-4	CASSLPGGEKLFF	TGTGCCAGCAGCTTGCCGGGTGGGGAAAAACTGTTTTTT
TRBV30	TRBD1	once	TRBJ1-5	CAWSVLGGQGGQPQHF	TGTGCCTGGAGTGTACTGGGCGGACAGGGAGGGCAGCCCCAGCATTTT
TRBV4-1	TRBD1	-	TRBJ2-5	CASSQDRGRLETQYF	TGCGCCAGCAGCCAGGACAGGGGGCGATTAGAGACCCAGTACTTC
TRBV18	-	-	TRBJ2-1	CASSTTAGNEQFF	TGTGCCAGCTCAACGACAGCAGGCAATGAGCAGTTCTTC
TRBV7-7	TRBD1	-	TRBJ1-3	CASSEGTGNGAGNTIYF	TGTGCCAGCAGCGAAGGGACAGGGAACGGTGCTGGAAACACCATATATTTT
TRBV7-7	TRBD2	once	TRBJ2-5	CASKREGEETQYF	TGTGCCAGCAAACGGGAGGGAGAGGAGACCCAGTACTTC
TRBV6-1	TRBD2	-	TRBJ2-1	CASSAGLAGDNEQFF	TGTGCCAGCAGTGCCGGACTAGCGGGGGACAATGAGCAGTTCTTC
TRBV7-9	TRBD2	-	TRBJ2-1	CASSGEPGLLEQFF	TGTGCCAGCAGCGGGGAACCGGGACTACTTGAGCAGTTCTTC
TRBV19	-	-	TRBJ1-4	CASSPTSGTNEKLFF	TGTGCCAGTAGCCCCACTTCGGGAACTAATGAAAAACTGTTTTTT
TRBV28	-	once	TRBJ1-2	CASSPSGAGSSYGYTF	TGTGCCAGCAGTCCGTCCGGTGCAGGCTCTTCCTATGGCTACACCTTC
TRBV6-5	-	-	TRBJ1-3	CASSATQTRANTIYF	TGTGCCAGCAGTGCCACTCAGACCAGGGCAAACACCATATATTTT
TRBV6-4	TRBD1	once	TRBJ1-4	CASRDRDRGRLGNEKLFF	TGTGCCAGCAGAGATCGGGACAGGGGGCGGTTGGGCAATGAAAAACTGTTTTTT
TRBV5-6	TRBD2	-	TRBJ2-1	CASSSSRLAVYNEQFF	TGTGCCAGCAGCTCCTCCAGACTAGCGGTCTACAATGAGCAGTTCTTC
TRBV18	TRBD1	-	TRBJ2-7	CASSRQGSYEQYF	TGTGCCAGCTCACGACAGGGTTCCTACGAGCAGTACTTC
TRBV28	TRBD1	-	TRBJ1-2	CASSQGQGNYGYTF	TGTGCCAGCAGTCAAGGACAGGGGAACTATGGCTACACCTTC
TRBV10-3	-	-	TRBJ2-2	CAISESQGSPGELFF	TGTGCCATCAGTGAGTCCCAGGGGAGTCCCGGGGAGCTGTTTTTT
TRBV5-5	TRBD1	-	TRBJ1-2	CASSLPGGTGGGGYTF	TGTGCCAGCAGCTTGCCGGGCGGGACAGGGGGCGGTGGCTACACCTTC
TRBV6-4	TRBD2	-	TRBJ2-3	CASSALAGGTDTQYF	TGTGCCAGCAGTGCCTTAGCGGGAGGCACAGATACGCAGTATTTT
TRBV5-1	TRBD1	-	TRBJ2-1	CASSRDRGTYNEQFF	TGCGCCAGCAGCCGGGACAGGGGAACCTACAATGAGCAGTTCTTC
TRBV27	-	-	TRBJ2-5	CASSSEYQETQYF	TGTGCCAGCAGTTCCGAGTACCAAGAGACCCAGTACTTC
TRBV7-2	-	-	TRBJ2-2	CASSFRASGELFF	TGTGCCAGCAGCTTTCGTGCGTCCGGGGAGCTGTTTTTT
TRBV9	-	-	TRBJ1-3	CASSVGVSRLTGNTIYF	TGTGCCAGCAGCGTAGGCGTCAGCCGGTTGACAGGAAACACCATATATTTT
TRBV6-5	-	-	TRBJ1-5	CASSYHTGSDQPQHF	TGTGCCAGCAGTTACCACACAGGGTCGGATCAGCCCCAGCATTTT
TRBV28	-	-	TRBJ1-5	CASSLVEQPQHF	TGTGCCAGCAGTTTAGTAGAACAGCCCCAGCATTTT
TRBV9	-	few	TRBJ2-5	CASSVGRGRRETQYF	TGTGCCAGCAGCGTCGGGCGGGGTCGGCGGGAGACCCAGTACTTC
TRBV29-1	TRBD2	-	TRBJ2-1	CSVAKTSGYNEQFF	TGCAGCGTTGCTAAGACTAGCGGCTACAATGAGCAGTTCTTC
TRBV5-4	-	-	TRBJ2-2	CASSPRVPVTNTGELFF	TGTGCCAGCAGCCCCCGTGTGCCGGTGACGAACACCGGGGAGCTGTTTTTT
TRBV30	TRBD1	-	TRBJ1-5	CAWSNTRTGGGQPQHF	TGTGCCTGGAGTAACACCAGGACAGGGGGAGGTCAGCCCCAGCATTTT
TRBV19	-	-	TRBJ2-2	CATDGGLNTGELFF	TGTGCCACCGACGGGGGGCTGAACACCGGGGAGCTGTTTTTT
TRBV6-1	-	-	TRBJ1-1	CASREDPNTEAFF	TGTGCCAGCAGGGAGGACCCGAACACTGAAGCTTTCTTT
TRBV7-9	TRBD2	-	TRBJ2-1	CASSSRTSGSSSSYNEQFF	TGTGCCAGCAGCTCAAGGACTAGCGGGAGTTCCAGCTCCTACAATGAGCAGTTCTTC
TRBV6-1	TRBD1	-	TRBJ1-1	CASSEGAGGDTEAFF	TGTGCCAGCAGTGAAGGGGCAGGGGGCGACACTGAAGCTTTCTTT
TRBV7-9	TRBD1	once	TRBJ1-2	CASSSRDREGYTF	TGTGCCAGCAGCTCTCGGGACAGGGAGGGCTACACCTTC
TRBV27	TRBD2	-	TRBJ2-3	CASSNHGTSGRGTQYF	TGTGCCAGCTCGAACCATGGGACTAGCGGGAGGGGTACGCAGTATTTT
TRBV29-1	-	-	TRBJ2-2	CSVDSVTGELFF	TGCAGCGTTGATAGTGTCACCGGGGAGCTGTTTTTT
TRBV28	-	-	TRBJ2-7	CASRSGVGEQYF	TGTGCCAGCCGTTCCGGGGTTGGCGAGCAGTACTTC
TRBV9	-	-	TRBJ2-5	CASSVAGEGETQYF	TGTGCCAGCAGCGTAGCGGGAGAAGGGGAGACCCAGTACTTC
TRBV10-1	TRBD2	-	TRBJ2-1	CASSESGLGGGSSYNEQFF	TGCGCCAGCAGTGAGTCGGGACTCGGGGGGGGGAGCTCCTACAATGAGCAGTTCTTC
TRBV4-2	-	few	TRBJ1-5	CASSQVTDNQPQHF	TGTGCCAGCAGCCAAGTCACAGACAATCAGCCCCAGCATTTT
TRBV5-1	TRBD1	-	TRBJ2-5	CASSRSTGEETQYF	TGCGCCAGCAGCAGAAGCACAGGGGAGGAGACCCAGTACTTC
TRBV5-1	TRBD2	-	TRBJ2-3	CASDRLAGGSTDTQYF	TGCGCCAGCGATAGACTAGCGGGAGGGAGCACAGATACGCAGTATTTT